These 17 T cell receptor beta chains share one sample of origin, sequenced in a study of blood T cell repertoires in COVID-19. Method: immunoSEQ multiplex PCR; TCRdb's copy keeps in-frame clones and lacks some. The table includes under 250,000 clones, roughly 88% detected once. Sequences were obtained from PBMCs or T cells enriched from blood (not recorded which). The receptors come from a woman in her thirties or forties who had been exposed to COVID-19.

The rearrangement uses TRBV7-2 and TRBJ2-5; possibly TRBD2 for D (5 bases). Per the germline V gene, CDR1 is SGHTA and CDR2 is FQGNSA. The CDR3 runs to 15 residues. Deletions cut 5 bases from V and 2 bases from J, with 15 bases between. Here the CDR3 DNA reads TGTGCCAGCAGCCCCAGCGGCGGTCGACAAGAGACCCAGTACTTC. This translates into CASSPSGGRQETQYF.

This clone was recorded only once. The J gene is TRBJ1-4, the V gene TRBV27; D uncertain. Germline V gene sequence: CDR1 MNHEY, CDR2 SMNVEV (reference sequence). The CDR3 is made up of 14 amino acids. Trimming took 8 bases from V and 0 from J, leaving 10 bases between them. The CDR3 loop is CASSRGATNEKLFF. CDR3 nucleotides: TGTGCCAGCTCTCGCGGGGCAACTAATGAAAAACTGTTTTTT. The full variable domain, with the rest looked up from reference TRBV27 and TRBJ1-4, is EAQVTQNPRYLITVTGKKLTVTCSQNMNHEYMSWYRQDPGLGLRQIYYSMNVEVTDKGDVPEGYKVSRKEKRNFPLILESPSPNQTSLYFCASSRGATNEKLFFGSGTQLSVL.

The chain couples TRBV29-1 to TRBJ1-2; TRBD1 aligns across 12 bases. There are 14 residues in the CDR3. Germline lookup yields CDR1 SQVTM and CDR2 ANQGSEA. With 2 bases clipped from V and 8 bases from J, the junction kept 6 bases outside the gene matches. The CDR3 here is CSVEWGTGGVGYTF. In DNA, the CDR3 is TGCAGCGTTGAATGGGGGACAGGGGGCGTAGGCTACACCTTC.

The chain couples TRBV2 to TRBJ2-1; tentatively, D is TRBD2 (5 bases). Germline CDR1 reads SNHLY; CDR2 reads FYNNEI. V was trimmed by 7 bases and J by 0 bases, leaving 16 bases between them. The CDR3 covers 16 residues. CDR3 residues: CASTAPGLSSYNEQFF. The DNA of the CDR3 is TGTGCCAGCACAGCTCCGGGGTTAAGCTCCTACAATGAGCAGTTCTTC.

The chain uses TRBV19 and TRBJ2-3, with D tentatively TRBD2 (5 bases). CDR3 length equals 16 residues. CDR1 LNHDA and CDR2 SQIVND come from the germline V gene (reference sequence). V was trimmed by 0 bases and J by 0 bases, leaving 10 bases between them. The CDR3 loop is CASSIDRWTSTDTQYF. CDR3 sequence (DNA): TGTGCCAGTAGTATAGATCGCTGGACTAGCACAGATACGCAGTATTTT.

This chain links TRBV12-5 with TRBJ1-2, with a possible D match to TRBD1 (6 bases). Looked up from germline, CDR1 is LGHNT and CDR2 is FRNRAP. The length of the CDR3 is 14 residues. Trimming pared 2 bases from V and 7 bases from J, leaving 14 bases between. The CDR3 protein is CASGLMGGAFGYTF. The CDR3 region has the DNA TGTGCTAGTGGTTTGATGGGGGGGGCGTTTGGCTACACCTTC.

The CDR3 DNA is TGTGCCAGCACTACCGGAGCTTCTAACTATGGCTACACCTTC. Translating gives CASTTGASNYGYTF. V and J are TRBV28 and TRBJ1-2; D unclear. The CDR3 is made up of 14 amino acids. Germline loops: CDR1 MDHEN, CDR2 SYDVKM. V lost 7 bases to trimming and J lost 0 bases, with 12 bases between them.

The chain joins TRBV6-5 to TRBJ1-5, with TRBD1 identical over 7 bases. CDR3 length: 15 residues. The J segment lost 0 bases and the V segment lost 7 bases, leaving 6 bases of the junction unmatched. The germline CDR1 and CDR2 sequences are MNHEY and SVGAGI. CDR3 in amino acids: CASNPTGISNQPQHF. The CDR3 bases are TGTGCCAGCAACCCGACAGGGATTAGCAATCAGCCCCAGCATTTT.

CDR3 sequence (DNA): TGTGCCGCACGCAGAGGAGGGGCTTCGAACTATGGCTACACCTTC. It is translated as CAARRGGASNYGYTF. The V gene is TRBV19, the J gene TRBJ1-2; D is perhaps TRBD1 (5 bases). The CDR3 is 15 amino acids. V dropped 11 bases and J dropped 2 bases, with 21 bases sitting between them. Germline V gene data show CDR1 as LNHDA and CDR2 as SQIVND (reference sequence).

The chain combines TRBV12-3 or TRBV12-4 with TRBJ1-1, with 8 nucleotides matching TRBD1. CDR3 length equals 12 residues. The ends lost 5 bases at V and 10 bases at J; junction bases unmatched: 6. CDR3 DNA: TGTGCCAGCAGTATCTACAGGGGGGCAGCTTTCTTT. Amino acid sequence: CASSIYRGAAFF.

The chain uses TRBV2 and TRBJ1-2, with D perhaps TRBD1 (6 bases). V dropped 5 bases and J dropped 6 bases, with 22 bases sitting between them. This CDR3 has 16 residues. Germline V lookup: CDR1 SNHLY, CDR2 FYNNEI. The CDR3 here is CASSSVDRLVADGYTF. CDR3 DNA: TGTGCCAGCAGTTCCGTCGACAGGCTTGTTGCGGATGGCTACACCTTC.

This chain joins TRBV5-1 and TRBJ2-6; possibly TRBD1 for D (6 bases). This CDR3 region has 15 residues. CDR1 and CDR2 (germline): SGHRS, YFSETQ. V was pared by 2 bases and J by 0 bases, with 6 bases between. The CDR3 nucleotides are TGCGCCAGCAGCTTACAGGGCTCTGGGGCCAACGTCCTGACTTTC. This codes for CASSLQGSGANVLTF. Variable domain in full (rest from reference TRBV5-1 and TRBJ2-6): KAGVTQTPRYLIKTRGQQVTLSCSPISGHRSVSWYQQTPGQGLQFLFEYFSETQRNKGNFPGRFSGRQFSNSRSEMNVSTLELGDSALYLCASSLQGSGANVLTFGAGSRLTVL.

The chain carries TRBV18 and TRBJ2-2, with TRBD2 matching 13 bases. The germline CDR1 and CDR2 sequences are KGHSH and LQKENI. The CDR3 sequence is 17 residues long. V was clipped by 4 bases and J by 7 bases; unmatched bases: 9. CDR3 coding DNA: TGTGCCAGCTCACACATAGGACTAGCGGGAGACAGCGGGGAGCTGTTTTTT. The encoded protein is CASSHIGLAGDSGELFF. Full variable domain (remainder filled in from reference TRBV18 and TRBJ2-2): NAGVMQNPRHLVRRRGQEARLRCSPMKGHSHVYWYRQLPEEGLKFMVYLQKENIIDESGMPKERFSAEFPKEGPSILRIQQVVRGDSAAYFCASSHIGLAGDSGELFFGEGSRLTVL.

The V gene is TRBV5-1, the J gene TRBJ2-2; 7 bases agree with TRBD1. The CDR3 spans 14 residues. The V segment lost 2 bases and the J segment 6 bases; nucleotides outside the gene matches: 4. Germline-derived CDR1 and CDR2 are SGHRS and YFSETQ. CDR3 protein: CASSFGDRAGELFF. As DNA, the CDR3 is TGCGCCAGCAGCTTTGGCGACAGGGCCGGGGAGCTGTTTTTT.

The table lists this clone with a count of one. This chain uses TRBV11-3 with TRBJ1-1; the D gene is possibly TRBD1 (5 bases). CDR1 and CDR2 (germline): SGHNT, YENEEA. CDR3 length: 15 amino acids. Trimming removed 6 bases from V and 0 bases from J, with 14 bases in between. The DNA of the CDR3 is TGTGCCAGCAGTACCCAGGGAATCGTGAACACTGAAGCTTTCTTT. It yields the protein CASSTQGIVNTEAFF.

The chain recombines TRBV6-2 or TRBV6-3 with TRBJ2-7; D is possibly TRBD1 (6 bases). This CDR3 contains 14 residues. Trimming took 5 bases from V and 2 from J, leaving 13 bases between them. Germline V CDR1 and CDR2: MNHEY, SVGEGT. The CDR3 nucleotides are TGTGCCAGCAGTCCCGAGACAGGAACCTACGAGCAGTACTTC. Translating it yields CASSPETGTYEQYF.

The chain is built from TRBV7-2 and TRBJ2-1; 14 bases line up with TRBD2. The junction had 4 bases not matched to a gene; V was cut back by 3 bases and J by 6 bases. CDR3 size: 16 residues. Germline V gene data show CDR1 as SGHTA and CDR2 as FQGNSA. In DNA form, the CDR3 reads TGTGCCAGCAGCTTGACGGGACTAGCGGGAGTCAATGAGCAGTTCTTC. Protein sequence: CASSLTGLAGVNEQFF.